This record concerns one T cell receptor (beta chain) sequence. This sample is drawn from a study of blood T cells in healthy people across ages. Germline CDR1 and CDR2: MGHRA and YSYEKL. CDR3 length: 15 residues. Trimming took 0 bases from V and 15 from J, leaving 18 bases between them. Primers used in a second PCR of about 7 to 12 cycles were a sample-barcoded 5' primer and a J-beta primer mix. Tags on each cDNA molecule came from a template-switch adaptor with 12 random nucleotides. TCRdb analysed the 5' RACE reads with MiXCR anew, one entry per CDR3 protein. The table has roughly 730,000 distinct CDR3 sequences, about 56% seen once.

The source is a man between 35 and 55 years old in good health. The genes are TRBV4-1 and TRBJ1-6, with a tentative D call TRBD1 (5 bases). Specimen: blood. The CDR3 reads CASSQEGYRTNRLHF. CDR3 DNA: TGCGCCAGCAGCCAAGAGGGTTACAGGACGAATCGCCTCCACTTT.